This T cell receptor (beta chain) stems from a study of blood T cell repertoires in COVID-19. Under the authors' procedure: The assay estimated nucleated cells by amplifying reference gene primers. Assay used: immunoSEQ multiplex PCR; TCRdb lists only in-frame clones, some missing. From that table come the V and J calls and clone size; the DNA was used to work out D and trimming. Here the sample spans 85,000 to 100,000 clones, about 90% being singletons. During active infection, Seattle patients enrolled and were then monitored through disease. With 7 bases clipped from V and 5 bases from J, the junction kept 16 bases outside the gene matches. CDR3 length: 16 residues. The V gene's germline CDR1 is SNHLY and CDR2 FYNNEI.

The chain links TRBV2 to TRBJ1-2, with 7 bases matching TRBD1. The receptor's source is a man between 50 and 59 years old with COVID-19, enrolled during active disease. The sequenced material came from peripheral blood. Written as DNA, the CDR3 is TGTGCCAGCACTCCCAACCGGCAGGGGGGCCGATATGGCTACACCTTC. Its protein is CASTPNRQGGRYGYTF.